The rows below give T cell receptor beta chains drawn from one sample of a study of blood T cell repertoires in COVID-19. The repertoire was sequenced with immunoSEQ multiplex PCR; TCRdb's copy has only in-frame clones and lacks some. The data show more than 90,000 clones, approximately 80% seen once. The sequenced sample consisted of peripheral blood. The receptors come from a man between 50 and 59 years old with acute or convalescent COVID-19. Both conserved end residues are part of each CDR3. A D gene is named only where the DNA matches it firmly. Rows give clone size only sometimes, using once, few, many, or a class for an expanded clone.

>-|-|TRBJ1-1|TRBV5-4
CASSPVGGMNTEAFF
TGTGCCAGCAGCCCCGTTGGCGGCATGAACACTGAAGCTTTCTTT
>TRBD2|once|TRBJ2-5|TRBV14
CASSQDTSGRAETQYF
TGTGCCAGCAGCCAAGATACTAGCGGGAGGGCAGAGACCCAGTACTTC
>-|-|TRBJ2-7|TRBV2
CAINDRTDISYEQYF
TGTGCCATCAATGATCGGACGGACATATCCTACGAGCAGTACTTC
>-|-|TRBJ2-1|TRBV4-1
CASSQDERRYNEQFF
TGCGCCAGCAGCCAAGATGAGCGGAGGTACAATGAGCAGTTCTTC
>TRBD1|-|TRBJ1-1|TRBV20-1
CSASPDRDTEAFF
TGCAGTGCTAGTCCCGACAGGGACACTGAAGCTTTCTTT
>-|-|TRBJ2-1|TRBV19
CASSFLKSSYNEQFF
TGTGCCAGTAGTTTCCTTAAGAGCTCCTACAATGAGCAGTTCTTC
>TRBD1|once|TRBJ1-2|TRBV19
CASSTTGHGYTF
TGTGCCAGTAGTACGACAGGGCACGGCTACACCTTC
>-|-|TRBJ2-3|TRBV28
CASHGPGTDTQYF
TGTGCCAGCCATGGACCGGGGACAGATACGCAGTATTTT
>TRBD1|-|TRBJ2-1|TRBV4-1
CASSHLTGVNEQFF
TGCGCCAGCAGCCACTTAACAGGGGTCAATGAGCAGTTCTTC
>-|-|TRBJ2-1|TRBV5-8
CASSLETDYNEQFF
TGTGCCAGCAGCTTGGAGACAGATTACAATGAGCAGTTCTTC
>TRBD1|-|TRBJ2-3|TRBV4-1
CASSQEWTGDTDTQYF
TGCGCCAGCAGCCAAGAATGGACAGGGGACACAGATACGCAGTATTTT
>TRBD1|-|TRBJ1-5|TRBV2
CASSLRQGSYQPQHF
TGTGCCAGCAGCCTGAGACAGGGGAGTTATCAGCCCCAGCATTTT
>-|-|TRBJ1-4|TRBV19
CASSTTRQTTNEKLFF
TGTGCCAGTAGCACTACCCGACAGACAACTAATGAAAAACTGTTTTTT
>TRBD2|-|TRBJ2-2|TRBV7-6
CASSYKSGGAVDTGELFF
TGTGCCAGCAGCTATAAGAGCGGGGGGGCCGTCGACACCGGGGAGCTGTTTTTT
>-|-|TRBJ1-3|TRBV19
CASSSSSGNTIYF
TGTGCCAGTAGTTCCTCCTCTGGAAACACCATATATTTT
>TRBD2|-|TRBJ2-4|TRBV19
CASSNLIHLADIAKNIQYF
TGTGCCAGTAGTAACCTGATTCACCTAGCGGACATAGCCAAAAACATTCAGTACTTC
>TRBD1|few|TRBJ2-7|TRBV15
CATSREETGSYEQYF
TGTGCCACCAGCAGAGAGGAGACAGGGAGCTACGAGCAGTACTTC
>TRBD2|-|TRBJ2-5|TRBV5-1
CASKSLGGKETQYF
TGCGCCAGCAAGTCCCTGGGGGGGAAAGAGACCCAGTACTTC
>-|-|TRBJ2-1|TRBV30
CAWSYGGGHSEQFF
TGTGCCTGGAGTTATGGGGGGGGGCACAGTGAGCAGTTCTTC
>-|-|TRBJ1-5|TRBV19
CASTHAGWNQPQHF
TGTGCCAGTACTCATGCAGGGTGGAATCAGCCCCAGCATTTT
>TRBD1|-|TRBJ2-3|TRBV11-3
CASSRTGGDTDTQYF
TGTGCCAGCAGCCGGACAGGGGGAGACACAGATACGCAGTATTTT
>-|-|TRBJ1-1|TRBV5-1
CASSLEISQVNTEAFF
TGCGCCAGCAGCTTGGAAATCAGTCAGGTGAACACTGAAGCTTTCTTT
>-|-|TRBJ1-1|TRBV7-9
CASSRLGEGRAFF
TGTGCCAGCAGCCGTCTCGGGGAGGGGCGGGCTTTCTTT
>-|-|TRBJ1-1|TRBV7-3
CASSVMADTEAFF
TGTGCCAGCAGCGTAATGGCAGACACTGAAGCTTTCTTT
>-|-|TRBJ2-2|TRBV29-1
CSVSTVTGELFF
TGCAGCGTTTCTACCGTAACCGGGGAGCTGTTTTTT
>-|-|TRBJ2-5|TRBV3-1/TRBV3-2
CASSYEGRETQYF
TGTGCCAGCAGCTACGAGGGCCGAGAGACCCAGTACTTC
>TRBD1|-|TRBJ1-5|TRBV19
CASSIAPGQGAGQPQHF
TGTGCCAGTAGTATAGCTCCCGGACAGGGGGCGGGTCAGCCCCAGCATTTT
>-|-|TRBJ2-7|TRBV27
CASSPGTFLSSYEQYF
TGTGCCAGCAGTCCCGGGACTTTCCTGAGCTCCTACGAGCAGTACTTC
>TRBD1|once|TRBJ1-1|TRBV4-1
CASSQSTGGTEAFF
TGCGCCAGCAGCCAATCTACAGGGGGCACTGAAGCTTTCTTT
>TRBD1|once|TRBJ2-5|TRBV2
CAIPWPGQGWETQYF
TGTGCCATCCCCTGGCCCGGACAGGGGTGGGAGACCCAGTACTTC
>TRBD2|-|TRBJ2-7|TRBV3-1/TRBV3-2
CASSLGLAGPHEQYF
TGTGCCAGCAGCCTTGGACTAGCGGGACCCCACGAGCAGTACTTC
>TRBD1|-|TRBJ2-7|TRBV5-4
CATTGQGAYEQYF
TGTGCCACTACGGGACAGGGGGCCTACGAGCAGTACTTC
>-|-|TRBJ2-7|TRBV29-1
CSVAEASYEQYF
TGCAGCGTCGCGGAAGCGAGCTACGAGCAGTACTTC
>-|-|TRBJ1-5|TRBV5-5
CASRAGDQPQHF
TGTGCCAGCAGGGCAGGGGATCAGCCCCAGCATTTT
>-|-|TRBJ2-3|TRBV19
CASSIDRADTQYF
TGTGCCAGTAGTATAGACAGGGCAGATACGCAGTATTTT
>-|-|TRBJ1-5|TRBV7-2
CASSLARGQPQHF
TGTGCCAGCAGCTTAGCCAGGGGTCAGCCCCAGCATTTT
>-|few|TRBJ1-4|TRBV19
CASSMEATNEKLFF
TGTGCCAGTAGTATGGAGGCAACTAATGAAAAACTGTTTTTT
>-|-|TRBJ2-7|TRBV6-5
CASRVTGTSYEQYF
TGTGCCAGCAGGGTGACAGGAACCTCCTACGAGCAGTACTTC
>-|-|TRBJ1-4|TRBV6-5
CASSYSEGDEKLFF
TGTGCCAGCAGTTACTCGGAAGGGGATGAAAAACTGTTTTTT
>-|-|TRBJ2-5|TRBV5-4
CASSLTDQETQYF
TGTGCCAGCAGCCTGACAGACCAAGAGACCCAGTACTTC